This TCR beta chain was recorded in a study of T cell responses to AZD1222 COVID-19 vaccine. Broader study findings: Reports indicate that nearly half of spike-specific TCRs are directed at unmutated variant regions. A rise in Spike-specific TCR breadth and depth followed two AZD1222 doses. Repertoires in all cases were sampled only once the peak T cell response had passed.

A word on this clone: What it recognizes is unknown.

This CDR3 spans 14 amino acids. V was trimmed by 6 bases and J by 0 bases, leaving 9 bases between them. Germline CDR1 SQVTM, CDR2 ANQGSEA. Using immunoSEQ multiplex PCR, the repertoire was profiled, and TCRdb retains in-frame clones only, with some absent. The table has 90,000 to 150,000 clones, roughly nine tenths seen once. The chain links TRBV29-1 to TRBJ1-6; tentative D call: TRBD1 (6 bases). The receptor comes from an adult in good health. Sequences were derived from peripheral blood, sampled on day 0 of AZD1222 vaccination. The CDR3 nucleotides are TGCAGCGTGAAACAGGGCTCCTATAATTCACCCCTCCACTTT. It codes for CSVKQGSYNSPLHF.